Shown below are 24 T cell receptor beta chains from a single sample sequenced in a study of CD8+ T cells in alopecia areata. Treatment here: oral pan-JAK inhibitor, 5-10 mg twice daily. Sequencing relied on a cDNA template that was reverse transcribed from extracted RNA. Some clones are missing from TCRdb's copy, which holds only in-frame ones; the method was immunoSEQ multiplex PCR. The sample lists 95,000 to 100,000 clones; about 64% were seen once. The material sequenced was CD8+ T cells sorted from blood, taken at week 4, from a patient treated with tofacitinib. The receptors derive from a human donor with alopecia areata.

In its sample, this clone was seen a few times. The chain combines TRBV10-3 with TRBJ1-5, with D possibly being TRBD1 (6 bases). The CDR3 contains 15 residues. V gave up 5 bases and J gave up 0 bases, with 11 bases separating them. The V gene's germline CDR1 is ENHRY and CDR2 SYGVKD. This CDR3 is CAISPGHDSNQPQHF. The CDR3 DNA is TGTGCCATCAGTCCGGGACACGATAGCAATCAGCCCCAGCATTTT.

This sequence joins TRBV28 and TRBJ1-5; the D is unclear. This CDR3 comprises 17 residues. The germline V and J ends were trimmed by 5 bases and 6 bases, with 23 bases remaining between them. Germline CDR1 MDHEN, CDR2 SYDVKM. For the CDR3, the DNA is TGTGCCAGCAGTCCTGCTATAGTTTCTTTTTTCGGTCAGCCCCAGCATTTT. Translated: CASSPAIVSFFGQPQHF.

The chain is built from TRBV4-3 and TRBJ2-5; a weak D match, TRBD2 (6 bases). With 0 bases removed from V and 5 bases from J, the gap between germline ends came to 13 bases. This CDR3 is built from 15 residues. Germline-derived CDR1 and CDR2 are LGHNA and YSLEER. This chain's CDR3 is CASSQDGRISETQYF. The CDR3 nucleotides read TGCGCCAGCAGCCAAGATGGGAGGATATCGGAGACCCAGTACTTC.

J is TRBJ2-1 and V is TRBV9, with TRBD1 as a possible D gene (6 bases). The CDR3 loop spans 15 amino acids. Germline CDR1 is SGDLS and CDR2 is YYNGEE. The germline V and J ends were trimmed by 4 bases and 7 bases, with 18 bases remaining between them. The CDR3 DNA sequence: TGTGCCAGCAGCATCTCGACAGGACTCATTAATGAGCAGTTCTTC. As protein: CASSISTGLINEQFF.

To note about this clone: Compared with germline, one end of the junction differs, possibly owing to a read error. The J gene is TRBJ2-1, the V gene TRBV7-9, with 9 bases fitting TRBD2. Germline V gives CDR1 SEHNR, CDR2 FQNEAQ (reference sequence). The CDR3 contains 15 residues. The CDR3 coding sequence is TGCGCCAGCAGGGGAGCGGGAGGTTTGGTTCATGAGCAGTTCTTC. This translates into CASRGAGGLVHEQFF.

The chain links TRBV5-1 to TRBJ1-1; D ambiguous. The germline CDR1 and CDR2 sequences are SGHRS and YFSETQ. The CDR3 has 15 residues. V was trimmed by 4 bases and J by 1 base, leaving 14 bases between them. The CDR3 DNA is TGCGCCAGCAGCCCACTCCGCCGGGAGAACACTGAAGCTTTCTTT. It is translated as CASSPLRRENTEAFF.

The genes are TRBV28 and TRBJ2-5; 10 positions match TRBD2. The CDR3 runs 16 residues. V dropped 3 bases and J dropped 2; count of bases not matched to a gene: 6. The germline gives CDR1 MDHEN, CDR2 SYDVKM. The DNA of the CDR3 is TGTGCCAGCAGTTTTGGAGCGGGAGGGCCGCAAGAGACCCAGTACTTC. The encoded protein is CASSFGAGGPQETQYF.

The gene calls are TRBV27 and TRBJ1-2; 7 nucleotides line up with TRBD1. CDR1 is MNHEY, CDR2 SMNVEV, per germline (reference sequence). The ends lost 3 bases at V and 7 bases at J; junction bases unmatched: 5. The CDR3 extends over 13 amino acids. CDR3 nucleotide sequence: TGTGCCAGCAGTTTGCAGGGGGGCAGTGGCTACACCTTC. It codes for CASSLQGGSGYTF.

V is TRBV29-1 and J is TRBJ2-1, with 8 bases that match TRBD2. Germline lookup yields CDR1 SQVTM and CDR2 ANQGSEA. Trimming took 2 bases from V and 9 from J; bases not matched to a gene: 18. The CDR3 loop spans 17 amino acids. The CDR3 region is CSVEWAGTSSPLGEQFF. Here the CDR3 DNA reads TGCAGCGTTGAATGGGCGGGGACTAGTTCGCCTCTGGGTGAGCAGTTCTTC.

This clone has a handful of counts. This chain connects TRBV5-1 to TRBJ1-2, with 7 bases that match TRBD1. This CDR3 region has 17 residues. J lost 5 bases, V lost 0 bases, and 13 bases had no gene match. Germline V gives CDR1 SGHRS, CDR2 YFSETQ. CDR3 protein: CASSLALWTGHPYGYTF. CDR3 in DNA: TGCGCCAGCAGCTTGGCTCTTTGGACAGGACATCCTTATGGCTACACCTTC.

A few counts support this clone. The chain combines TRBV28 with TRBJ2-7; 7 bases are a match to TRBD1. V lost 10 bases, J lost 1 base, and 7 bases stayed unmatched. The germline gives CDR1 MDHEN, CDR2 SYDVKM. This CDR3 comprises 13 residues. This chain's CDR3 is CATGDSSSYEQYF. Written as DNA, the CDR3 is TGTGCCACCGGGGACAGCTCTTCCTACGAGCAGTACTTC.

V is TRBV28 and J is TRBJ2-2; 8 nucleotides match TRBD2. CDR1 and CDR2 from the germline V gene are MDHEN and SYDVKM. The junction had 9 bases not matched to a gene; V was cut back by 6 bases and J by 0 bases. This CDR3 spans 17 amino acids. Written as DNA, the CDR3 is TGTGCCAGCAGGATCAATAGCGGGGAAGCGAACACCGGGGAGCTGTTTTTT. Protein product: CASRINSGEANTGELFF.

The V and J genes are TRBV29-1 and TRBJ2-7; D is possibly TRBD1 (6 bases). The length of the CDR3 is 14 residues. Germline V gene sequence: CDR1 SQVTM, CDR2 ANQGSEA. Trimming shortened V by 4 bases and J by 0 bases, and 13 bases separated the two germline ends. CDR3 sequence reads: CSVAGAGSSYEQYF. As DNA, the CDR3 is TGCAGCGTTGCAGGGGCAGGGAGCTCCTACGAGCAGTACTTC.

CDR3 DNA: TGTGCCAGCAGTTTACGGACAGAGAACACTGAAGCTTTCTTT. Its translation: CASSLRTENTEAFF. The J gene is TRBJ1-1, the V gene TRBV27; a possible D gene is TRBD1 (6 bases). CDR1 is MNHEY, CDR2 SMNVEV, per germline (reference sequence). Trimming pared 2 bases from V and 1 base from J, leaving 8 bases between. The CDR3 length is 14 residues.

This clone was observed a few times. This chain uses TRBV29-1 with TRBJ1-2; 9 bases are shared with TRBD1. The CDR3 covers 20 residues. J gave up 0 bases and V 0 bases, and 17 bases lay outside the gene matches. The germline V gene has CDR1 SQVTM and CDR2 ANQGSEA. CDR3 coding DNA: TGCAGCGTTGAAGAAGCTAGGACAGGGGAATGGTCTAGGTCTAACTATGGCTACACCTTC. This codes for CSVEEARTGEWSRSNYGYTF.

This clone has a single count. The rearrangement links TRBV30 to TRBJ2-3; D gene ambiguous. Deletions cut 2 bases from V and 3 bases from J, with 3 bases between. CDR3 length equals 11 residues. Germline CDR1 and CDR2: GTSNPN and SVGIG (reference sequence). The CDR3 loop is CAWSHTDTQYF. The CDR3 DNA follows: TGTGCCTGGAGTCATACAGATACGCAGTATTTT.

This chain's CDR3 is CASSLVSGELFF. The CDR3 DNA is TGTGCCAGCAGTTTAGTGTCCGGGGAGCTGTTTTTT. This chain links TRBV25-1 with TRBJ2-2; D not certain. There are 12 residues in the CDR3. Germline V gives CDR1 MGHDK, CDR2 SYGVNS. With 5 bases removed from V and 6 bases from J, the gap between germline ends came to 7 bases. Filled out from reference TRBV25-1 and TRBJ2-2, the complete variable domain reads EADIYQTPRYLVIGTGKKITLECSQTMGHDKMYWYQQDPGMELHLIHYSYGVNSTEKGDLSSESTVSRIRTEHFPLTLESARPSHTSQYLCASSLVSGELFFGEGSRLTVL.

In this sample, this clone turned up a few times. Here the CDR3 DNA reads TGTGCCTGGAGCCCGGGACTAGCGGGAGTTGAGCAGTACTTC. It specifies CAWSPGLAGVEQYF. The chain employs TRBV30 and TRBJ2-7, with TRBD2 matching over 14 bases. With V trimmed by 3 bases and J by 7 bases, 5 bases remained unmatched. This CDR3 is 14 amino acids long. Germline CDR1 reads GTSNPN; CDR2 reads SVGIG (reference sequence). The variable domain in full, completed from reference TRBV30 and TRBJ2-7, reads SQTIHQWPATLVQPVGSPLSLECTVEGTSNPNLYWYRQAAGRGLQLLFYSVGIGQISSEVPQNLSASRPQDRQFILSSKKLLLSDSGFYLCAWSPGLAGVEQYFGPGTRLTVT.

As DNA, the CDR3 is TGTGCCAGCAGTCCCTACGGGAGCGTTTATGGCTACACCTTC. This gives the protein CASSPYGSVYGYTF. The rearrangement uses TRBV27 and TRBJ1-2; unclear D gene. V shed 5 bases and J shed 5 bases, with 15 bases lying between them. The germline CDR1 and CDR2 sequences are MNHEY and SMNVEV (reference sequence). This CDR3 contains 14 residues.

The CDR3 coding sequence is TGTGCCAGTACTCTAGCGGGGGACTACAATGAGCAGTTCTTC. It specifies CASTLAGDYNEQFF. The V and J genes are TRBV25-1 and TRBJ2-1, with TRBD2 matching over 10 bases. The junction had 5 bases not matched to a gene; V was cut back by 9 bases and J by 3 bases. The V gene's germline CDR1 is MGHDK and CDR2 SYGVNS. The CDR3 contains 14 residues.

V and J are TRBV7-8 and TRBJ1-1, with 8 nucleotides matching TRBD1. Germline loops: CDR1 SGHVS, CDR2 FQNEAQ. The V and J ends lost 5 bases and 3 bases, in that order; junction bases with no gene match: 5. The CDR3 has 14 amino acids. Written as DNA, the CDR3 is TGTGCCAGCAGCCTAGGACAGGGCTACACTGAAGCTTTCTTT. Amino acids: CASSLGQGYTEAFF. Full variable domain (remainder filled in from reference TRBV7-8 and TRBJ1-1): GAGVSQSPRYKVAKRGQDVALRCDPISGHVSLFWYQQALGQGPEFLTYFQNEAQLDKSGLPSDRFFAERPEGSVSTLKIQRTQQEDSAVYLCASSLGQGYTEAFFGQGTRLTVV.

The genes are TRBV29-1 and TRBJ1-2; TRBD1 is a possible D gene (5 bases). Germline lookup yields CDR1 SQVTM and CDR2 ANQGSEA. V was cut by 3 bases and J by 4 bases, with 12 bases left in between. The length of the CDR3 is 13 residues. In DNA, the CDR3 is TGCAGCGTTGAGGCTCAGGGAGGCTATGGCTACACCTTC. Its protein product is CSVEAQGGYGYTF.

The V and J genes are TRBV9 and TRBJ2-3; 8 bases match TRBD1. Germline V gene sequence: CDR1 SGDLS, CDR2 YYNGEE. Germline trimming cut 1 base from V and 2 bases from J; bases unmatched to any gene: 3. This CDR3 has 15 amino acids. The CDR3 DNA follows: TGTGCCAGCAGCGTACTGGGACAGGCCACAGATACGCAGTATTTT. Amino acid sequence: CASSVLGQATDTQYF.

CDR3 sequence reads: CASSSSTSASYEQYF. CDR3 coding DNA: TGCGCCAGCAGCTCTTCAACTAGCGCGTCCTACGAGCAGTACTTC. The chain recombines TRBV5-1 with TRBJ2-7; TRBD2 matches 7 bases. Germline V lookup: CDR1 SGHRS, CDR2 YFSETQ. The CDR3 consists of 15 residues. V gave up 3 bases and J gave up 1 base; unmatched junction bases: 7.